These 25 T cell receptor beta chains were sequenced from one sample in a study of blood T cell repertoires in COVID-19. The data were produced by immunoSEQ multiplex PCR, yet TCRdb's version contains in-frame clones alone and is incomplete. The table shows approximately 470,000 clones, with roughly 87% occurring only once. Sequenced input: PBMCs or T cells enriched from blood (not recorded which). The receptors were sampled from a woman younger than 30 who had recovered from COVID-19.

The V gene is TRBV5-5, the J gene TRBJ1-1; D call uncertain. This CDR3 comprises 16 residues. Trimming shortened V by 0 bases and J by 1 base, and 13 bases separated the two germline ends. Germline V gives CDR1 SGHKS, CDR2 YYEKEE (reference sequence). This CDR3 reads CASSLAIGVENTEAFF. Here the CDR3 DNA reads TGTGCCAGCAGCTTGGCTATCGGGGTGGAGAACACTGAAGCTTTCTTT. Drawing the rest from reference TRBV5-5 and TRBJ1-1, the complete variable domain is DAGVTQSPTHLIKTRGQQVTLRCSPISGHKSVSWYQQVLGQGPQFIFQYYEKEERGRGNFPDRFSARQFPNYSSELNVNALLLGDSALYLCASSLAIGVENTEAFFGQGTRLTVV.

V is TRBV19 and J is TRBJ1-2; TRBD1 matches 7 bases. CDR3 length: 14 amino acids. V gave up 1 base and J gave up 2 bases; unmatched junction bases: 1. Germline assignment: CDR1 LNHDA and CDR2 SQIVND (reference sequence). CDR3 in amino acids: CASSIGDRNYGYTF. The CDR3 DNA reads TGTGCCAGTAGTATAGGGGACAGAAACTATGGCTACACCTTC.

The CDR3 nucleotides are TGTGCCAGCAGTGAAGGACTTAGCAATCAGCCCCAGCATTTT. Its protein product is CASSEGLSNQPQHF. The V call is TRBV6-1, the J call TRBJ1-5; D gene uncertain. V was trimmed by 1 base and J by 0 bases, leaving 4 bases between them. The germline V gene encodes CDR1 MNHNS and CDR2 SASEGT. This CDR3 is 14 amino acids long.

The CDR3 spells CASSQATGLAANEQFF. CDR3 DNA: TGTGCCAGCAGCCAGGCCACCGGACTAGCGGCGAATGAGCAGTTCTTC. V and J are TRBV11-2 and TRBJ2-1; 10 bases are shared with TRBD2. This CDR3 comprises 16 residues. The V segment lost 5 bases and the J segment 7 bases; nucleotides outside the gene matches: 11. Per the germline V gene, CDR1 is SGHAT and CDR2 is FQNNGV.

The gene calls are TRBV24-1 and TRBJ1-6; 9 bases are a match to TRBD1. The V and J ends lost 9 bases and 8 bases, in that order; junction bases with no gene match: 16. This CDR3 is built from 17 residues. Looked up from germline, CDR1 is KGHDR and CDR2 is SFDVKD. In DNA, the CDR3 is TGTGCCACCCTCTCAAGCGGGACAGGGTTTTCTGATTCACCCCTCCACTTT. This encodes CATLSSGTGFSDSPLHF.

This clone was seen once. This chain joins TRBV6-5 and TRBJ1-2, with D tentatively TRBD1 (5 bases). This CDR3 spans 16 amino acids. Trimming took 2 bases from V and 0 from J, leaving 13 bases between them. CDR1 and CDR2 from the germline V gene are MNHEY and SVGAGI. The CDR3 region is CASSYRLETANYGYTF. Here the CDR3 DNA reads TGTGCCAGCAGTTACCGACTTGAGACAGCTAACTATGGCTACACCTTC.

This clone occurred once. The chain links TRBV5-1 to TRBJ2-5; 11 bases agree with TRBD2. This CDR3 spans 15 amino acids. Germline-derived CDR1 and CDR2 are SGHRS and YFSETQ. The J segment lost 3 bases and the V segment lost 7 bases, leaving 8 bases of the junction unmatched. In DNA form, the CDR3 reads TGCGCCAGCGTCGGCCTGACTAGCGGGGAAGAGACCCAGTACTTC. It encodes CASVGLTSGEETQYF.

This clone came up a few times. The chain uses TRBV4-1 and TRBJ2-5; 11 bases agree with TRBD2. The length of the CDR3 is 16 residues. V lost 2 bases to trimming and J lost 5 bases; unmatched junction nucleotides: 7. Germline assignment: CDR1 MGHRA and CDR2 YSYEKL. The CDR3 reads CASSQLGLAGLETQYF. The DNA of the CDR3 is TGCGCCAGCAGCCAACTTGGACTAGCGGGTTTGGAGACCCAGTACTTC.

The gene calls are TRBV6-6 and TRBJ2-3; weak D call: TRBD1 (6 bases). Trimming took off 11 bases at V and 3 bases at J, with 21 bases between the two ends. The CDR3 has 15 residues. Germline V gene sequence: CDR1 MNHNY, CDR2 SVGAGI (reference sequence). CDR3 sequence reads: CAGSTGIDRTDTQYF. The CDR3 DNA reads as TGTGCCGGGAGTACAGGGATTGATAGGACAGATACGCAGTATTTT.

The chain recombines TRBV28 with TRBJ2-3; possibly TRBD2 for D (7 bases). Trimming shortened V by 7 bases and J by 7 bases, and 21 bases separated the two germline ends. CDR3 length: 15 amino acids. In germline, CDR1 is MDHEN, CDR2 SYDVKM. CDR3 DNA sequence: TGTGCCAGCAACCTGGAGGGGGGGTATCTCAATACGCAGTATTTT. Encoded protein: CASNLEGGYLNTQYF.

The rearrangement joins TRBV30 to TRBJ1-1, with a weak D call TRBD1 (6 bases). V was shortened by 5 bases and J by 5 bases, with 15 bases between the two germline ends. The germline gives CDR1 GTSNPN, CDR2 SVGIG (reference sequence). The CDR3 consists of 13 residues. The CDR3 DNA reads TGTGCCTGGGGTAGGGGGGGGTTGACTGAAGCTTTCTTT. Translation: CAWGRGGLTEAFF.

This chain connects TRBV6-5 to TRBJ1-5; a weak D match, TRBD1 (6 bases). The V end was cut by 7 bases, the J end by 0 bases, with 13 bases between. In germline, CDR1 is MNHEY, CDR2 SVGAGI. There are 15 residues in the CDR3. The CDR3 spells CASNRDITSNQPQHF. The CDR3 bases are TGTGCCAGCAACCGGGACATTACTAGCAATCAGCCCCAGCATTTT.

This chain connects TRBV9 to TRBJ2-1, with 10 bases fitting TRBD2. Germline-derived CDR1 and CDR2 are SGDLS and YYNGEE. J gave up 5 bases and V 3 bases, and 11 bases lay outside the gene matches. The CDR3 is 17 residues long. Here the CDR3 reads CASSASGGAKGHNEQFF. As DNA, the CDR3 is TGTGCCAGCAGCGCAAGCGGGGGGGCCAAGGGGCACAATGAGCAGTTCTTC. Filled out from reference TRBV9 and TRBJ2-1, the complete variable domain reads DSGVTQTPKHLITATGQRVTLRCSPRSGDLSVYWYQQSLDQGLQFLIQYYNGEERAKGNILERFSAQQFPDLHSELNLSSLELGDSALYFCASSASGGAKGHNEQFFGPGTRLTVL.

Only one count was recorded for this clone. This sequence joins TRBV5-1 and TRBJ2-1; the D gene is possibly TRBD1 (5 bases). Germline V gene sequence: CDR1 SGHRS, CDR2 YFSETQ. This CDR3 spans 17 amino acids. Trimming shortened V by 0 bases and J by 1 base, and 14 bases separated the two germline ends. This CDR3 reads CASSLGAGPRSYNEQFF. The CDR3 DNA sequence: TGCGCCAGCAGCTTGGGAGCAGGGCCGCGATCCTACAATGAGCAGTTCTTC.

This chain uses TRBV2 with TRBJ2-3; D is unresolved. The CDR3 contains 14 residues. Germline assignment: CDR1 SNHLY and CDR2 FYNNEI. V shed 6 bases and J shed 1 base, with 11 bases lying between them. The CDR3 DNA follows: TGTGCCAGCAGACAGAGTATGGGCACAGATACGCAGTATTTT. Residues: CASRQSMGTDTQYF.

A word on this clone: Additional DNA sequences in this sample encode the identical CDR3. The genes are TRBV5-1 and TRBJ1-5; 7 bases fit TRBD1. Trimming cost V 1 base and J 7 bases; bases outside gene matches: 2. The CDR3 loop spans 13 amino acids. Germline V gene data show CDR1 as SGHRS and CDR2 as YFSETQ. The CDR3 DNA reads as TGCGCCAGCAGCTTGACAGGGGAACAGCCCCAGCATTTT. It codes for CASSLTGEQPQHF.

The chain links TRBV28 to TRBJ2-5; 7 bases agree with TRBD1. V gave up 10 bases and J gave up 4 bases; unmatched junction bases: 18. Germline V gene data show CDR1 as MDHEN and CDR2 as SYDVKM. The CDR3 totals 16 residues. Here the CDR3 reads CAIARAPRGGPETQYF. The DNA for the CDR3 is TGTGCCATCGCCCGGGCTCCACGAGGGGGCCCAGAGACCCAGTACTTC.

This rearrangement joins TRBV28 to TRBJ1-2, with TRBD1 matching 7 bases. In germline, CDR1 is MDHEN, CDR2 SYDVKM. The J segment lost 4 bases and the V segment lost 7 bases, leaving 9 bases of the junction unmatched. This CDR3 has 14 residues. CDR3 DNA: TGTGCCAGCAAGAGGGGGGCAGGGGGCTATGGCTACACCTTC. Protein product: CASKRGAGGYGYTF.

The chain recombines TRBV10-1 with TRBJ2-7, with 7 bases matching TRBD1. The CDR3 is 12 residues long. V lost 6 bases and J lost 5; bases outside the gene matches: 4. From germline, CDR1 is WNHNN and CDR2 SYGVQD (reference sequence). The DNA for the CDR3 is TGCGCCAGCAGCGACGACAGGGACGAGCAGTACTTC. It yields the protein CASSDDRDEQYF.

The chain couples TRBV5-5 to TRBJ1-1; perhaps TRBD1 as D (5 bases). The germline V and J ends were trimmed by 2 bases and 6 bases, with 17 bases remaining between them. CDR1 is SGHKS and CDR2 is YYEKEE in the germline V gene (reference sequence). This CDR3 contains 15 residues. This CDR3 reads CASSFLAGFVPEAFF. In DNA, the CDR3 is TGTGCCAGCAGCTTCCTGGCAGGGTTCGTCCCTGAAGCTTTCTTT.

This clone came up once. The chain employs TRBV7-6 and TRBJ1-2; no clear D. The germline V gene encodes CDR1 SGHVS and CDR2 FNYEAQ. With 0 bases removed from V and 2 bases from J, the gap between germline ends came to 25 bases. CDR3 length equals 20 residues. This chain's CDR3 is CASSLAPVLITPRENYGYTF. DNA for the CDR3: TGTGCCAGCAGCTTAGCTCCCGTCTTGATAACTCCTCGGGAAAACTATGGCTACACCTTC. Looking up the rest from reference TRBV7-6 and TRBJ1-2 gives the full variable domain: GAGVSQSPRYKVTKRGQDVALRCDPISGHVSLYWYRQALGQGPEFLTYFNYEAQQDKSGLPNDRFSAERPEGSISTLTIQRTEQRDSAMYRCASSLAPVLITPRENYGYTFGSGTRLTVV.

The CDR3 here is CASSGTGGLSYNEQFF. CDR3 nucleotides: TGCGCCAGCAGTGGGACAGGGGGTTTATCCTACAATGAGCAGTTCTTC. The V and J genes are TRBV10-2 and TRBJ2-1; TRBD1 matches 10 bases. The CDR3 runs to 16 residues. The V and J ends lost 4 bases and 1 base, in that order; junction bases with no gene match: 4. Per germline, CDR1 WSHSY and CDR2 SAAADI.

The chain recombines TRBV6-2 or TRBV6-3 with TRBJ2-3, with unresolved D. The CDR3 runs 16 residues. Germline-derived CDR1 and CDR2 are MNHEY and SVGEGT. Deletions cut 4 bases from V and 2 bases from J, with 16 bases between. CDR3 loop: CASSLSRLDDTDTQYF. For the CDR3, the DNA is TGTGCCAGCAGTTTAAGTCGGCTAGATGACACAGATACGCAGTATTTT.

The V gene is TRBV11-2, the J gene TRBJ2-1, with 8 bases matching TRBD2. Germline lookup yields CDR1 SGHAT and CDR2 FQNNGV. The CDR3 runs to 17 residues. The J segment lost 3 bases and the V segment lost 5 bases, leaving 12 bases of the junction unmatched. The CDR3 DNA sequence: TGTGCCAGCAGCCCTCGGAGCGGGGGCGCAAACTACAATGAGCAGTTCTTC. Amino acid sequence: CASSPRSGGANYNEQFF.

This clone has only a few counts. This chain uses TRBV25-1 with TRBJ1-4; 7 nucleotides agree with TRBD1. Germline values: CDR1 MGHDK, CDR2 SYGVNS. CDR3 length: 16 residues. After removal of 6 bases from V and 7 bases from J, the junction contained 14 bases not matched to a gene. CDR3 in amino acids: CASSGLGAGGGEKLFF. The CDR3 DNA follows: TGTGCCAGCAGCGGCCTGGGGGCAGGGGGTGGTGAAAAACTGTTTTTT.